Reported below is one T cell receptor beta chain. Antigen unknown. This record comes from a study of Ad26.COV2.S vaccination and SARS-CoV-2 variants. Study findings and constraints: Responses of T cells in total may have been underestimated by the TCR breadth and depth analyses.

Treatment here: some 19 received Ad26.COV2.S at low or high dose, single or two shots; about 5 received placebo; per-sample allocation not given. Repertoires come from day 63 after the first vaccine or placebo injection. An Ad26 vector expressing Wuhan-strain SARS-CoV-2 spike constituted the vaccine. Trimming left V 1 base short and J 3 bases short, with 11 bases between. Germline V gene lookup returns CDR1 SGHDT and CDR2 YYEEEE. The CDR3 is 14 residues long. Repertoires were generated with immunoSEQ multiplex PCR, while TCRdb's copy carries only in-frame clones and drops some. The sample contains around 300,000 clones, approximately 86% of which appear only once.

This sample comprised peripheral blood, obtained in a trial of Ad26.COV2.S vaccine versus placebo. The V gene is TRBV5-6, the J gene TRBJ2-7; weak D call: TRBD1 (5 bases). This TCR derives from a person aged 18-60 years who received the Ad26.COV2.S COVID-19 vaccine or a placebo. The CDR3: CASSLYQGRYEQYF. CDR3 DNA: TGTGCCAGCAGCTTGTATCAGGGTCGCTACGAGCAGTACTTC.